The entry below gives a single T cell receptor (beta chain) sequence along with its context. The primer mix had 60 Vbeta and 13 Jbeta primers. The repertoire was sequenced with immunoSEQ multiplex PCR; TCRdb's copy has only in-frame clones and lacks some. The sample lists about 130,000 clones, approximately 80% occurring once. Trimming took 4 bases from V and 6 from J, leaving 16 bases between them. CDR1 and CDR2 from the germline V gene are LGHNT and FRNRAP. The CDR3 has 14 residues. These data originate in a study of cytomegalovirus exposure and HLA in healthy donors. V gene TRBV12-5 combines with J gene TRBJ2-7; a weak D match, TRBD2 (6 bases). The specimen sequenced was PBMCs. The TCR sequence derives from a male donor in good health and CMV-seronegative. This CDR3 is CASGSLGGLGEQYF. The CDR3 region has the DNA TGTGCTAGTGGTTCTCTCGGGGGTTTGGGCGAGCAGTACTTC.